This T cell receptor beta chain is drawn from a study of T cell responses to AZD1222 COVID-19 vaccine. Germline V CDR1 and CDR2: MDHEN, SYDVKM. J was trimmed by 6 bases and V by 5 bases; bases with no gene match: 24. The CDR3 totals 19 residues. The assay was immunoSEQ multiplex PCR, and TCRdb's table has in-frame clones only and misses some. In the table there are around 100,000 clones, less than 90% of which are singletons. The input for sequencing was peripheral blood, taken on day 0 of AZD1222 vaccination. The source of this sequence is an adult in good health. V usage is TRBV28 and J usage is TRBJ2-7; TRBD2 aligns across 8 bases. This CDR3 reads CASSLPPGSAGLVLFEQYF. The CDR3, as DNA: TGTGCCAGCAGTCTACCTCCCGGCTCGGCGGGACTAGTATTATTCGAGCAGTACTTC. The variable domain in full, with the rest retrieved from reference TRBV28 and TRBJ2-7, is DVKVTQSSRYLVKRTGEKVFLECVQDMDHENMFWYRQDPGLGLRLIYFSYDVKMKEKGDIPEGYSVSREKKERFSLILESASTNQTSMYLCASSLPPGSAGLVLFEQYFGPGTRLTVT.